The 28 T cell receptor beta chains below come from one sample, sequenced in a study of post-analysis software for immune sequencing data. Findings of the study overall: The five TRBV segments detected at higher frequency in patients than in controls included TRBV5-6, TRBV5-1 and TRBV20-1.

Their recognized antigens are unknown. Each TCR beta cDNA library carried unique molecular identifiers. MiXCR, applied by TCRdb to the PCR reads, yields one record per CDR3 protein. The sample contains 700,000 to 900,000 distinct CDR3 sequences, 46% of which appear only once. The source material was blood. Receptors originate from a girl aged 5-17 years with multiple sclerosis.

The rearrangement joins TRBV14 to TRBJ2-3, with 10 bases matching TRBD1. Germline V lookup: CDR1 SGHDN, CDR2 FVKESK. V trimming: 3 bases; J trimming: 7 bases; junction bases outside the gene matches: 10. The CDR3 runs to 16 residues. The CDR3 loop reads CASSHSGTGARHTQYF. The CDR3 DNA reads as TGTGCCAGCAGCCACTCGGGGACAGGGGCCAGGCATACGCAGTATTTT.

This sequence joins TRBV6-1 and TRBJ2-1; 11 bases match TRBD2. CDR1 and CDR2 from the germline V gene are MNHNS and SASEGT. V shed 7 bases and J 6 bases; nucleotides not matched to a gene: 20. The CDR3 is made up of 19 amino acids. The CDR3 DNA follows: TGTGCCAGCAAATTTTCAGGCCGGCTAGCGGGAGGTTGGCGCAATGAGCAGTTCTTC. Its protein is CASKFSGRLAGGWRNEQFF.

This clonotype was observed once. The chain has TRBV4-3 and TRBJ2-2, with a possible D match to TRBD2 (7 bases). This CDR3 is built from 16 residues. Per the germline V gene, CDR1 is LGHNA and CDR2 is YSLEER. V lost 3 bases and J lost 2, with 13 bases in between. Here the CDR3 DNA reads TGCGCCAGCAGCCAGGAGGGGGAGGGAAACACCGGGGAGCTGTTTTTT. Translating gives CASSQEGEGNTGELFF.

This clonotype showed up just a few times. The rearrangement joins TRBV6-4 to TRBJ1-6, with D tentatively TRBD1 (5 bases). The CDR3 extends over 14 amino acids. Germline V CDR1 and CDR2: MRHNA, SNTAGT. With 3 bases removed from V and 5 bases from J, the gap between germline ends came to 8 bases. The CDR3: CASSEDSDNSPLHF. CDR3 coding DNA: TGTGCCAGCAGTGAAGACAGTGATAATTCACCCCTCCACTTT.

This clonotype was detected only a few times. The CDR3 nucleotides read TGCAGCGTTGAACACCCAGACAGACCATACAATGAGCAGTTCTTC. Its translation is CSVEHPDRPYNEQFF. The chain employs TRBV29-1 and TRBJ2-1; the D gene is possibly TRBD1 (5 bases). V gave up 2 bases and J gave up 4 bases, with 15 bases separating them. Germline values: CDR1 SQVTM, CDR2 ANQGSEA. The CDR3 totals 15 residues.

The CDR3 DNA sequence: TGCAGTGCCCTTCGGACAGGGGTAAAGACCCAGTACTTC. Encoded protein: CSALRTGVKTQYF. V usage is TRBV20-1 and J usage is TRBJ2-5, with TRBD1 matching 9 bases. The ends lost 6 bases at V and 6 bases at J; junction bases unmatched: 8. The V gene's germline CDR1 is DFQATT and CDR2 SNEGSKA (reference sequence). The length of the CDR3 is 13 residues.

The V call is TRBV7-9, the J call TRBJ2-2, with D possibly being TRBD2 (6 bases). Germline V gene data show CDR1 as SEHNR and CDR2 as FQNEAQ (reference sequence). V lost 0 bases and J lost 6, with 8 bases in between. The CDR3 length is 14 residues. The CDR3 DNA sequence: TGTGCCAGCAGCTTAGCGCCGGGAGCCGGGGAGCTGTTTTTT. As protein: CASSLAPGAGELFF.

This clonotype was seen a few times. The V and J genes are TRBV7-3 and TRBJ2-3; the match to TRBD2 covers 10 bases. Losses at the gene ends were 2 bases for V and 4 bases for J; bases not matched to a gene: 3. CDR3 length: 15 amino acids. CDR1 and CDR2 from the germline V gene are SGHTA and FQGTGA. CDR3 region: CASSLQSGRADTQYF. As DNA, the CDR3 is TGTGCCAGCAGCTTACAAAGCGGGAGGGCAGATACGCAGTATTTT.

This clonotype was seen only a few times. This chain uses TRBV5-1 with TRBJ2-1; 8 bases align to TRBD2. This CDR3 has 14 amino acids. In germline, CDR1 is SGHRS, CDR2 YFSETQ. V was clipped by 0 bases and J by 8 bases; unmatched bases: 4. In DNA, the CDR3 is TGCGCCAGCAGCTTGGCCGGGAGGGTCGATGAGCAGTTCTTC. Translation: CASSLAGRVDEQFF. The full variable domain, completed using reference TRBV5-1 and TRBJ2-1, is KAGVTQTPRYLIKTRGQQVTLSCSPISGHRSVSWYQQTPGQGLQFLFEYFSETQRNKGNFPGRFSGRQFSNSRSEMNVSTLELGDSALYLCASSLAGRVDEQFFGPGTRLTVL.

This CDR3 reads CASSPMQTRRGNTEAFF. The CDR3 DNA sequence: TGTGCCAGCAGCCCTATGCAGACCCGGCGGGGAAACACTGAAGCTTTCTTT. This chain joins TRBV6-2 or TRBV6-3 and TRBJ1-1; no definite D call. The CDR3 totals 17 residues. Germline V gene lookup returns CDR1 MNHEY and CDR2 SVGEGT. The ends were cut back, 6 bases at V and 2 bases at J, with 22 bases in the middle.

The chain couples TRBV6-1 to TRBJ2-7; no reliable D call. The CDR3 runs to 14 residues. CDR1 MNHNS and CDR2 SASEGT come from the germline V gene. V was cut by 3 bases and J by 5 bases, with 14 bases left in between. In DNA form, the CDR3 reads TGTGCCAGCAGTGATCAAGGGAACCGGAACGAGCAGTACTTC. Translated: CASSDQGNRNEQYF.

This clonotype has only a few counts. The chain links TRBV12-3 or TRBV12-4 to TRBJ2-1; perhaps TRBD2 as D (6 bases). The CDR3 consists of 16 residues. The germline V and J ends were trimmed by 1 base and 5 bases, with 15 bases remaining between them. The CDR3 sequence: CASSLDTGTGHNEQFF. The DNA for the CDR3 is TGTGCCAGCAGTTTAGACACCGGGACTGGCCACAATGAGCAGTTCTTC.

This clonotype was detected a few times. V is TRBV7-2 and J is TRBJ2-3; the D gene is possibly TRBD2 (5 bases). Trimming left V 3 bases short and J 6 bases short, with 16 bases between. Germline values: CDR1 SGHTA, CDR2 FQGNSA. The CDR3 totals 15 residues. CDR3: CASSLGGPRADTQYF. DNA of the CDR3: TGTGCCAGCAGCTTGGGCGGGCCCCGTGCGGATACGCAGTATTTT.

The chain is built from TRBV6-5 and TRBJ2-3; D may correspond to TRBD1 or TRBD2 (5 bases each). Germline V lookup: CDR1 MNHEY, CDR2 SVGAGI. This CDR3 spans 15 amino acids. Trimming stripped 3 bases from V and 5 bases from J, with 15 bases between. The CDR3 spells CASSYLGPRGDTQYF. The CDR3 DNA follows: TGTGCCAGCAGTTATTTGGGGCCCCGGGGAGATACGCAGTATTTT.

This sequence joins TRBV20-1 and TRBJ2-5, with 7 positions matching TRBD1. The V gene end was trimmed by 4 bases and the J gene end by 2 bases; junction bases not matched to a gene: 4. Per the germline V gene, CDR1 is DFQATT and CDR2 is SNEGSKA (reference sequence). The CDR3 loop spans 13 amino acids. Here the CDR3 DNA reads TGCAGTGCTAAAAGGGACAGACAAGAGACCCAGTACTTC. It specifies CSAKRDRQETQYF.

V usage is TRBV20-1 and J usage is TRBJ2-1, with 8 positions matching TRBD2. V gave up 3 bases and J gave up 7 bases; unmatched junction bases: 8. Germline assignment: CDR1 DFQATT and CDR2 SNEGSKA (reference sequence). This CDR3 is 14 amino acids long. CDR3 residues: CSASRTGGKNEQFF. The CDR3 DNA reads TGCAGTGCTAGTAGAACGGGAGGGAAGAATGAGCAGTTCTTC.

The chain couples TRBV7-2 to TRBJ2-3, with 9 bases that match TRBD2. Germline V lookup: CDR1 SGHTA, CDR2 FQGNSA. The junction had 6 bases not matched to a gene; V was cut back by 0 bases and J by 5 bases. The CDR3 spans 16 residues. CDR3: CASSLATSGPQDTQYF. The CDR3 DNA is TGTGCCAGCAGCTTAGCGACTAGCGGCCCTCAAGATACGCAGTATTTT.

This chain connects TRBV7-9 to TRBJ1-4; 8 nucleotides line up with TRBD1. Germline CDR1 and CDR2: SEHNR and FQNEAQ (reference sequence). The length of the CDR3 is 16 residues. J lost 8 bases, V lost 1 base, and 9 bases had no gene match. CDR3 sequence reads: CASSLEFRGRREKLFF. In DNA form, the CDR3 reads TGTGCCAGCAGCTTAGAGTTCAGGGGGCGCCGCGAAAAACTGTTTTTT.

Of note for this clonotype: A clone one base away is much larger, so this may be a read error. The V gene is TRBV20-1, the J gene TRBJ1-2, with no clear D. Germline V gene data show CDR1 as DFQATT and CDR2 as SNEGSKA (reference sequence). This CDR3 is built from 12 residues. Trimming removed 2 bases from V and 4 bases from J, with 8 bases in between. The CDR3 DNA follows: TGCAGTGCTAGAATGGGCGGCTATGGCTACACCTTC. It yields the protein CSARMGGYGYTF.

A single count supports this clonotype. The J gene is TRBJ2-1, the V gene TRBV20-1, with 14 bases that match TRBD2. Germline CDR1 and CDR2: DFQATT and SNEGSKA (reference sequence). The CDR3 loop spans 16 amino acids. The V segment lost 1 base and the J segment 7 bases; nucleotides outside the gene matches: 6. The CDR3 DNA reads TGCAGTGCTAGAGTATCCGGGACTAGCGGGAGAAATGAGCAGTTCTTC. Translation: CSARVSGTSGRNEQFF.

This chain connects TRBV9 to TRBJ1-4; 9 bases match TRBD1. Germline V gives CDR1 SGDLS, CDR2 YYNGEE. The CDR3 covers 14 residues. Trimming took 4 bases from V and 8 from J; bases not matched to a gene: 6. CDR3 bases: TGTGCCAGCAGCCCCGGGGACAGGGAGGAAAAACTGTTTTTT. Protein sequence: CASSPGDREEKLFF.

This clonotype turned up a few times. The chain has TRBV20-1 and TRBJ2-1; the D is unclear. V lost 6 bases and J lost 2, with 23 bases in between. The CDR3 loop spans 17 amino acids. CDR1 and CDR2 (germline): DFQATT, SNEGSKA (reference sequence). The CDR3 is CSAPRRRLSIPYNEQFF. For the CDR3, the DNA is TGCAGTGCACCCCGACGGAGACTTTCTATCCCCTACAATGAGCAGTTCTTC.

The chain has TRBV13 and TRBJ2-7; D uncertain. The CDR3 runs 13 residues. CDR1 is PRHDT, CDR2 FYEKMQ, per germline (reference sequence). V was shortened by 2 bases and J by 1 base, with 6 bases between the two germline ends. CDR3 coding DNA: TGTGCCAGCAGCTTAATAGGATCCTACGAGCAGTACTTC. It translates to CASSLIGSYEQYF.

This clonotype was picked up many times. The chain is built from TRBV29-1 and TRBJ1-2; 9 bases align to TRBD1. Trimming cost V 4 bases and J 6 bases; bases outside gene matches: 6. This CDR3 has 13 residues. Germline CDR1 is SQVTM and CDR2 is ANQGSEA. The CDR3 DNA follows: TGCAGCGTTGTCCCCGGGACAGGGAATGGCTACACCTTC. This sequence encodes CSVVPGTGNGYTF.

The chain recombines TRBV20-1 with TRBJ2-1, with D tentatively TRBD2 (5 bases). Trimming removed 7 bases at V and 1 base at J, with 17 bases between. From germline, CDR1 is DFQATT and CDR2 SNEGSKA (reference sequence). This CDR3 comprises 15 residues. The CDR3 DNA reads TGCAGTGTTACATGGGTTACGGGGTCCTACAATGAGCAGTTCTTC. It codes for CSVTWVTGSYNEQFF.

This chain links TRBV29-1 with TRBJ2-5, with D perhaps matching TRBD1 (6 bases). CDR3 length equals 13 residues. V was cut by 1 base and J by 5 bases, with 11 bases left in between. Germline lookup yields CDR1 SQVTM and CDR2 ANQGSEA. The CDR3 spells CSVEGGPRETQYF. The CDR3 bases are TGCAGCGTTGAAGGGGGGCCCCGGGAGACCCAGTACTTC.

This chain joins TRBV7-9 and TRBJ1-1; perhaps TRBD1 as D (5 bases). Per the germline V gene, CDR1 is SEHNR and CDR2 is FQNEAQ (reference sequence). CDR3 length: 16 amino acids. V was cut by 5 bases and J by 1 base, with 17 bases left in between. The DNA for the CDR3 is TGTGCCAGCAGCCCCTGGGGGAACAGTAGGAACACTGAAGCTTTCTTT. This encodes CASSPWGNSRNTEAFF.

The rearrangement uses TRBV20-1 and TRBJ1-5; the match to TRBD1 covers 8 bases. The CDR3 runs to 14 residues. Unmatched junction bases numbered 6, after V lost 4 bases and J lost 4 bases. The germline V gene encodes CDR1 DFQATT and CDR2 SNEGSKA (reference sequence). The CDR3 reads CSAIPDRGNQPQHF. The DNA of the CDR3 is TGCAGTGCTATACCAGACAGGGGAAATCAGCCCCAGCATTTT.